The next 22 T cell receptor beta chains were all read from a single sample in a study of regulatory T cells in long-lasting Graves disease. For TCR beta, libraries came from iRepertoire HTBI primers and Arm-PCR of CDR3 regions. MiXCR, run by TCRdb on the multiplex PCR reads, gives a single entry per CDR3 protein. The sample yields around 400,000 distinct CDR3 sequences, 23% seen once. Time point indicated: persistent/refractory GD, antithyroid drugs over 5 years with positive TRAb. There was RNA extracted from PBMCs, and the TCR library was made from it. Specimen: peripheral blood mononuclear cells (PBMCs), collected when the disease was refractory, from a patient treated with antithyroid drugs. The source is a female donor with Graves disease.

This sequence joins TRBV6-2 or TRBV6-3 and TRBJ1-1; TRBD1 might be the D (5 bases). Germline values: CDR1 MNHEY, CDR2 SVGEGT. Trimming removed 5 bases at V and 0 bases at J, with 13 bases between. The CDR3 runs 15 residues. This CDR3 reads CASSEVGGVNTEAFF. The CDR3 region has the DNA TGTGCCAGCAGTGAAGTGGGGGGAGTGAACACTGAAGCTTTCTTT.

The gene calls are TRBV6-1 and TRBJ2-7; the match to TRBD2 covers 9 bases. The V segment lost 3 bases and the J segment 4 bases; nucleotides outside the gene matches: 7. The CDR3 is 15 amino acids. CDR1 and CDR2 from the germline V gene are MNHNS and SASEGT. This CDR3 is CASSDFLAGPYEQYF. CDR3 DNA: TGTGCCAGCAGTGATTTCCTAGCGGGACCATACGAGCAGTACTTC.

This clonotype was counted only a few times. The chain combines TRBV29-1 with TRBJ1-1; 8 bases line up with TRBD1. Trimming removed 7 bases from V and 1 base from J; junction bases left unmatched: 8. CDR1 and CDR2 (germline): SQVTM, ANQGSEA. The CDR3 is 14 residues long. The CDR3 loop is CSGIIGTGNTEAFF. CDR3 coding DNA: TGCAGCGGTATTATCGGGACAGGGAACACTGAAGCTTTCTTT.

This clonotype was detected ten times or more. The chain uses TRBV6-2 or TRBV6-3 and TRBJ2-2; possibly TRBD1 or TRBD2 for D (5 bases each). Germline lookup yields CDR1 MNHEY and CDR2 SVGEGT. This CDR3 spans 16 amino acids. Trimming stripped 3 bases from V and 3 bases from J, with 14 bases between. CDR3 loop: CASSYSSGPYTGELFF. CDR3 sequence (DNA): TGTGCCAGCAGTTATTCCTCGGGACCTTACACCGGGGAGCTGTTTTTT.

This chain joins TRBV7-2 and TRBJ1-1; 7 bases match TRBD1. The J segment lost 5 bases and the V segment lost 0 bases, leaving 6 bases of the junction unmatched. In germline, CDR1 is SGHTA, CDR2 FQGNSA. The CDR3 length is 15 residues. In DNA form, the CDR3 reads TGTGCCAGCAGCTTAGCGGTACAGGGGTGGACTGAAGCTTTCTTT. This gives the protein CASSLAVQGWTEAFF.

This clonotype has only a few counts. V is TRBV6-1 and J is TRBJ2-6, with D perhaps matching TRBD1 or TRBD2 (6 bases each). The V end lost 2 bases, the J end lost 3 bases, and 11 bases lay between the germline ends. This CDR3 is 16 amino acids long. The germline gives CDR1 MNHNS, CDR2 SASEGT. The CDR3 nucleotides read TGTGCCAGCAGTGAACTGGGGGGCCGTGGGGCCAACGTCCTGACTTTC. The encoded protein is CASSELGGRGANVLTF.

This clonotype occurred a few times. The rearrangement joins TRBV15 to TRBJ1-5, with D perhaps TRBD1 (5 bases). This CDR3 spans 16 amino acids. The germline gives CDR1 LNHNV, CDR2 YYDKDF (reference sequence). The V end was cut by 1 base, the J end by 0 bases, with 10 bases between. DNA for the CDR3: TGTGCCACCAGCAGAGCGGGACCAAATAGCAATCAGCCCCAGCATTTT. As protein: CATSRAGPNSNQPQHF.

This chain uses TRBV6-1 with TRBJ2-7; perhaps D is TRBD1 or TRBD2 (5 bases each). The CDR3 length is 15 residues. From germline, CDR1 is MNHNS and CDR2 SASEGT. Trimming pared 6 bases from V and 2 bases from J, leaving 17 bases between. CDR3 sequence (DNA): TGTGCCAGCAGCAAAGGTCCCGGGACGGCCTACGAGCAGTACTTC. Amino acid sequence: CASSKGPGTAYEQYF.

This clonotype showed up many times. This chain uses TRBV2 with TRBJ1-5; 9 nucleotides agree with TRBD1. Germline CDR1 reads SNHLY; CDR2 reads FYNNEI. V was pared by 3 bases and J by 1 base, with 1 base of the junction left unmatched. The CDR3 is made up of 15 amino acids. The CDR3 coding sequence is TGTGCCAGCAGTGAGACAGGGGGGAGCAATCAGCCCCAGCATTTT. This translates into CASSETGGSNQPQHF.

There are many counts of this clonotype. V gene TRBV11-2 combines with J gene TRBJ2-5; 7 bases align to TRBD2. The CDR3 runs 13 residues. Germline loops: CDR1 SGHAT, CDR2 FQNNGV. Losses at the gene ends were 4 bases for V and 4 bases for J; bases not matched to a gene: 3. This CDR3 is CASSSAGLETQYF. The CDR3 DNA reads as TGTGCCAGCAGCTCAGCGGGACTAGAGACCCAGTACTTC.

The sample holds a few counts of this clonotype. The chain carries TRBV5-1 and TRBJ2-7, with D uncertain. Per germline, CDR1 SGHRS and CDR2 YFSETQ. Between the trimmed V and J ends, which lost 4 bases and 5 bases, there was a span of 10 bases. There are 12 residues in the CDR3. The DNA for the CDR3 is TGCGCCAGCAGCGCAGCCCAGGACGAGCAGTACTTC. It specifies CASSAAQDEQYF. The whole variable domain, filled in from reference TRBV5-1 and TRBJ2-7, reads KAGVTQTPRYLIKTRGQQVTLSCSPISGHRSVSWYQQTPGQGLQFLFEYFSETQRNKGNFPGRFSGRQFSNSRSEMNVSTLELGDSALYLCASSAAQDEQYFGPGTRLTVT.

This clonotype has ten or more counts. The V gene is TRBV6-5, the J gene TRBJ1-2, with TRBD1 as a possible D gene (6 bases). Trimming removed 0 bases at V and 4 bases at J, with 15 bases between. The CDR3 has 16 residues. Germline lookup yields CDR1 MNHEY and CDR2 SVGAGI. The CDR3 sequence: CASSYSVEDSLYGYTF. The DNA of the CDR3 is TGTGCCAGCAGTTACTCGGTTGAGGACAGTCTCTATGGCTACACCTTC.

The chain couples TRBV7-9 to TRBJ1-6; 8 nucleotides line up with TRBD1. Germline V lookup: CDR1 SEHNR, CDR2 FQNEAQ (reference sequence). The CDR3 contains 15 residues. The ends lost 3 bases at V and 5 bases at J; junction bases unmatched: 3. In DNA, the CDR3 is TGTGCCAGCAGCTTTTCAGGGGGCGATAATTCACCCCTCCACTTT. This encodes CASSFSGGDNSPLHF. The full variable domain, its missing parts supplied by reference TRBV7-9 and TRBJ1-6, is DTGVSQNPRHKITKRGQNVTFRCDPISEHNRLYWYRQTLGQGPEFLTYFQNEAQLEKSRLLSDRFSAERPKGSFSTLEIQRTEQGDSAMYLCASSFSGGDNSPLHFGNGTRLTVT.

The V call is TRBV29-1, the J call TRBJ2-7, with TRBD1 as a possible D gene (6 bases). The CDR3 is 15 residues long. Trimming took off 2 bases at V and 4 bases at J, with 18 bases between the two ends. Germline V gene data show CDR1 as SQVTM and CDR2 as ANQGSEA. The CDR3 sequence: CSVESRAGDTYEQYF. CDR3 nucleotides: TGCAGCGTTGAAAGTAGGGCAGGGGATACGTACGAGCAGTACTTC.

This clonotype showed up many times. This sequence joins TRBV18 and TRBJ2-5; tentative D call: TRBD1 (6 bases). Per germline, CDR1 KGHSH and CDR2 LQKENI. Between the trimmed V and J ends, which lost 3 bases and 1 base, there was a span of 12 bases. The CDR3 sequence is 15 residues long. Written as DNA, the CDR3 is TGTGCCAGCTCACCCCCCGACAGGACCCAAGAGACCCAGTACTTC. This codes for CASSPPDRTQETQYF.

This chain links TRBV2 with TRBJ2-2, with 8 positions matching TRBD2. Losses at the gene ends were 6 bases for V and 5 bases for J; bases not matched to a gene: 8. CDR1 is SNHLY and CDR2 is FYNNEI in the germline V gene. The CDR3 runs to 15 residues. CDR3 in DNA: TGTGCCAGCAGCCCCACTAGCGGAGGGACCGGGGAGCTGTTTTTT. Encoded protein: CASSPTSGGTGELFF.

This clonotype was seen a single time. The chain links TRBV5-1 to TRBJ2-7, with no clear D. Trimming shortened V by 0 bases and J by 4 bases, and 8 bases separated the two germline ends. Germline CDR1 reads SGHRS; CDR2 reads YFSETQ. This CDR3 has 13 residues. The CDR3 bases are TGCGCCAGCAGCTTGGTGGGCCAATACGAGCAGTACTTC. Encoded protein: CASSLVGQYEQYF.

This clonotype was seen only a few times. The rearrangement uses TRBV14 and TRBJ1-2; D is unclear. Germline CDR1 and CDR2: SGHDN and FVKESK. The CDR3 sequence is 16 residues long. V gave up 0 bases and J gave up 4 bases, with 15 bases separating them. CDR3 nucleotides: TGTGCCAGCAGCCAAGATTGGCGGAGAGCCAGCTATGGCTACACCTTC. As protein: CASSQDWRRASYGYTF.

This sequence joins TRBV19 and TRBJ1-1; D ambiguous. Germline V gene lookup returns CDR1 LNHDA and CDR2 SQIVND (reference sequence). V shed 6 bases and J shed 1 base, with 15 bases lying between them. This CDR3 contains 15 residues. This CDR3 is CASSGSLWANTEAFF. CDR3 nucleotides: TGTGCCAGTAGCGGGTCCCTATGGGCGAACACTGAAGCTTTCTTT.

This clonotype was counted between two and nine times. This chain links TRBV20-1 with TRBJ1-2; 8 bases are a match to TRBD1. The CDR3 loop spans 12 amino acids. The V gene's germline CDR1 is DFQATT and CDR2 SNEGSKA (reference sequence). The V segment lost 0 bases and the J segment 7 bases; nucleotides outside the gene matches: 1. The CDR3 DNA follows: TGCAGTGCTAGAGAAGACAGGGGTGGCTACACCTTC. Amino acids: CSAREDRGGYTF.

The chain combines TRBV12-3 or TRBV12-4 with TRBJ2-5; possibly TRBD2 for D (5 bases). V was pared by 2 bases and J by 1 base, with 8 bases between. The CDR3 spans 14 residues. CDR3 region: CASSLRAAQETQYF. CDR3 sequence (DNA): TGTGCCAGCAGTTTAAGAGCGGCCCAAGAGACCCAGTACTTC.

This clonotype was observed at least ten times. The gene calls are TRBV12-3 or TRBV12-4 and TRBJ1-2; 8 bases match TRBD1. This CDR3 is 16 amino acids long. The V segment lost 5 bases and the J segment 4 bases; nucleotides outside the gene matches: 12. CDR3: CASSHRPGTGSYGYTF. The DNA of the CDR3 is TGTGCCAGCAGTCATCGTCCCGGGACAGGTTCCTATGGCTACACCTTC.